The rows below give T cell receptor beta chains drawn from one sample of a study of immune evolution from preneoplasia to lung adenocarcinoma. The protocol was immunoSEQ multiplex PCR, while the TCRdb copy is restricted to in-frame clones and leaves out a portion. The sample contains approximately 9,300 clones, 60% to 80% of which appear only once. Sequencing used FFPE lung adenocarcinoma in situ tissue. Every receptor here comes from a person older than 75 with lung adenocarcinoma. Each CDR3 is given with its conserved first and last residue. The D gene is left open where the match is weak. For some rows the clone size is stated as once, few or many, or as a class when expanded; others skip it.

j_gene | d_gene | v_gene | abundance | CDR3nt | CDR3aa
TRBJ2-7 | . | TRBV28 | . | TGTGCCAGCAGTTTACTAGTAAGGGACGAGCAGTACTTC | CASSLLVRDEQYF
TRBJ2-3 | TRBD2 | TRBV7-8 | few | TGTGCCAGCAGCTTTTACCGGGGGGGATTGACAGATACGCAGTATTTT | CASSFYRGGLTDTQYF
TRBJ1-6 | TRBD1 | TRBV19 | once | TGTGCCAGTAGGGGACAGGTGGGGAATTCACCCCTCCACTTT | CASRGQVGNSPLHF
TRBJ2-7 | . | TRBV7-2 | . | TGTGCCAGCAGACAAGCAGGAGGGACTTTTTACGAGCAGTACTTC | CASRQAGGTFYEQYF
TRBJ1-2 | . | TRBV28 | . | TGTGCCAGCAACGACAGGACCACCTATGGCTACACCTTC | CASNDRTTYGYTF
TRBJ2-1 | . | TRBV7-8 | . | TGTGCCAGCAGCTTAGGCGGGGATTGGTCCTACAATGAGCAGTTCTTC | CASSLGGDWSYNEQFF
TRBJ1-5 | . | TRBV5-8 | . | TGTGCCAGCAGCTTGGAACCAGGGGAAAGTTATCCCCAGCATTTT | CASSLEPGESYPQHF
TRBJ1-4 | TRBD1 | TRBV9 | once | TGTGCCAGCAGCGTAGCTACGGGACAGGGGGGTGAAAAACTGTTTTTT | CASSVATGQGGEKLFF
TRBJ1-1 | . | TRBV6-1 | medium-sized | TGTGCCAGCAGTGAATTTCGGGGGGACACTGAAGCTTTCTTT | CASSEFRGDTEAFF
TRBJ2-3 | . | TRBV9 | . | TGTGCCAGCAGCGTAGAAGGTGGGCGAGGGACGCAGTATTTT | CASSVEGGRGTQYF
TRBJ2-7 | TRBD2 | TRBV7-2 | . | TGTGCCAGCAGCTTAGCAGCGGGAGAGTCCTACGAGCAGTACTTC | CASSLAAGESYEQYF
TRBJ2-1 | TRBD2 | TRBV19 | . | TGTTCTGTGCGGGGGGTGAACAATGAGCAGTTCTTC | CSVRGVNNEQFF
TRBJ1-5 | . | TRBV6-6 | . | TGTGCCAGCAGCCCACAGGCTGTGGCGCCCCAGCATTTT | CASSPQAVAPQHF
TRBJ2-3 | . | TRBV14 | . | TGTGCCAGCAGCCAGAATCCGGGAAGTACTTCCACAGATACGCAGTATTTT | CASSQNPGSTSTDTQYF
TRBJ1-1 | . | TRBV18 | . | TGTGCCAGCTCACCAGGGTACGGGAACACTGAAGCTTTCTTT | CASSPGYGNTEAFF
TRBJ1-1 | . | TRBV5-1 | . | TGCGCCAGCAGCTGGGACCGGCGAATGGACACTGAAGCTTTCTTT | CASSWDRRMDTEAFF
TRBJ2-1 | . | TRBV29-1 | . | TGCAGCGTTGAAGGAGGGAACAGCCCCAATGAGCAGTTCTTC | CSVEGGNSPNEQFF
TRBJ1-2 | . | TRBV5-4 | . | TGTGCCAGCAGTACCGAGCACAAGGGGGGTGGCTACACCTTC | CASSTEHKGGGYTF
TRBJ2-1 | . | TRBV2 | . | TGTGCCAGCAGAACCCATAGCTCCTACAATGAGCAGTTCTTC | CASRTHSSYNEQFF
TRBJ1-2 | . | TRBV7-2 | . | TGTGCCAGCAGCTTAATAACCACGCGGACGAACTATGGCTACACCTTC | CASSLITTRTNYGYTF